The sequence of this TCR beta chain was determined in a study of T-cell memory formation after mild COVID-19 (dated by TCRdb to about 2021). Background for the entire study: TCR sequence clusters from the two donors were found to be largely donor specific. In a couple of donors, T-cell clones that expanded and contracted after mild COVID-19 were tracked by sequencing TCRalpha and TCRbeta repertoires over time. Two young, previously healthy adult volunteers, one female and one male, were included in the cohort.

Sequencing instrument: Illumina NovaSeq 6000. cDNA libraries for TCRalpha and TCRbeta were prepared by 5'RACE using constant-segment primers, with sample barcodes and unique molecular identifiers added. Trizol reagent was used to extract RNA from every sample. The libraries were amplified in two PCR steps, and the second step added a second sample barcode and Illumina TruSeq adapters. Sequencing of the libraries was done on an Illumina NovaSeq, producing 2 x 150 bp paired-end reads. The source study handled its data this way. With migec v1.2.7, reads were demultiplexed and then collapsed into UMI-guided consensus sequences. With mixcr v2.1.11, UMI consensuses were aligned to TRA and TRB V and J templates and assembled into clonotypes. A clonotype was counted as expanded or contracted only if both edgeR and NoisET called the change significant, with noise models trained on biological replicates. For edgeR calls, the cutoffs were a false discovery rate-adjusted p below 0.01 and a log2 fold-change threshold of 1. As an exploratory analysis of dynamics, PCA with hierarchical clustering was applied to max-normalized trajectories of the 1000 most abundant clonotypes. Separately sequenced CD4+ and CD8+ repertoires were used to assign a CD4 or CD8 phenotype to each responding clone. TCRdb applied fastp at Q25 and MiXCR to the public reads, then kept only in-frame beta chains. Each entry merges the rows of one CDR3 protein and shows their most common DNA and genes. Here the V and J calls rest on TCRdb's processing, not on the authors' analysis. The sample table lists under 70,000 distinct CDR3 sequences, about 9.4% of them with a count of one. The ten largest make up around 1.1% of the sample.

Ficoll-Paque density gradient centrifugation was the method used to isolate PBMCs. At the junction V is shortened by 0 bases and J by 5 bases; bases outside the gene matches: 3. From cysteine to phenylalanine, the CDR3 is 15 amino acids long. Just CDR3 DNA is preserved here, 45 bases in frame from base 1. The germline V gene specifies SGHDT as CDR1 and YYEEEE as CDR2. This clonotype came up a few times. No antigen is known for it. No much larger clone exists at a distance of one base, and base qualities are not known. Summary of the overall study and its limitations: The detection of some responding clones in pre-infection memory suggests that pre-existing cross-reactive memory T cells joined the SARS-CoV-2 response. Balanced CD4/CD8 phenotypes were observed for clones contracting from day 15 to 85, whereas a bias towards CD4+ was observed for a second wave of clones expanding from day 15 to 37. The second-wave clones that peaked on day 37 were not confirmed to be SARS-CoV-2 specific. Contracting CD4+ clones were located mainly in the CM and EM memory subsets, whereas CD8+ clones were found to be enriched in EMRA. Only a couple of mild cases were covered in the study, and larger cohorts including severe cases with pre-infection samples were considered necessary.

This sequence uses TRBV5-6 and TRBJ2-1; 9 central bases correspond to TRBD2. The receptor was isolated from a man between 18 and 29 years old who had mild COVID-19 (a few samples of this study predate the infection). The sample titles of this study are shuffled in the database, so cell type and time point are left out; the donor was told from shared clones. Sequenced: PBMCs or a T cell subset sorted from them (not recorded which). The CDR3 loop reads CASSLVIAGDNEQFF. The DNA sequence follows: TGTGCCAGCAGCTTGGTAATAGCGGGGGACAATGAGCAGTTCTTC.